This paragraph covers one T cell receptor beta chain sequence. The antigen is undetermined. Ipilimumab CTLA-4 blockade and focal radiation were given to patients with chemo-refractory metastatic non-small-cell lung cancer. The table came from immunoSEQ multiplex PCR; TCRdb's copy has only in-frame clones and leaves some out. Of about 62,000 clones listed, around three quarters were seen once; the top ten hold 4% to 5.5%. This sample stems from a study of radiotherapy plus CTLA-4 blockade in lung cancer. Study background: An objective response was seen in 15% to 20% of patients, and disease control in 25% to 40%. Regarding the study as a whole: TCR clones from tumors expanded in blood after radiotherapy plus ipilimumab.

The CDR3 has 12 residues. V was clipped by 0 bases and J by 6 bases, with 3 bases between them. CDR1 and CDR2 from the germline V gene are LGHNT and FRNRAP. The chain has TRBV12-5 and TRBJ2-1; no clear D. This clonotype was obtained from a human donor with non-small cell lung cancer who had a complete response to radiotherapy plus ipilimumab. This material consisted of peripheral blood, taken from a patient treated with radiotherapy plus ipilimumab. The DNA of the CDR3 is TGTGCTAGTGGTTTGGTAAGCAATGAGCAGTTCTTC. Amino acids: CASGLVSNEQFF.